The T cell receptor (beta chain) described here comes from a study of molecular identifiers for immune sequencing clone quantification. Study overall: RNA from 20,000 or 100,000 naive CD8 cells was split five ways in replicates, with four sequenced.

This clonotype was seen at least ten times. Trimming removed 3 bases from V and 3 bases from J; junction bases left unmatched: 5. Germline CDR1 and CDR2: MNHEY and SVGAGI. The CDR3 spans 14 residues. TCRdb itself ran the PCR reads through MiXCR, one entry per CDR3 protein. Of some 650,000 distinct CDR3 sequences listed, less than 20% were seen once; the top ten hold around 0.9%. Sorting captured naive CD8 T cells as CD8+CD4-CCR7+CD45RA+. This rearrangement joins TRBV6-5 to TRBJ2-7; 7 bases line up with TRBD2. The clonotype comes from a human donor in good health. Some libraries in this study had Jurkat cell RNA spiked in. Specimen: naive CD8+ T cells from blood, with Jurkat cell RNA spiked in. Subset in this sample: FACS-sorted CD8+CD4-CCR7+CD45RA+ naive T cells. The chain's CDR3 is CASSYVREGYEQYF. The DNA of the CDR3 is TGTGCCAGCAGTTATGTCAGGGAGGGCTACGAGCAGTACTTC.